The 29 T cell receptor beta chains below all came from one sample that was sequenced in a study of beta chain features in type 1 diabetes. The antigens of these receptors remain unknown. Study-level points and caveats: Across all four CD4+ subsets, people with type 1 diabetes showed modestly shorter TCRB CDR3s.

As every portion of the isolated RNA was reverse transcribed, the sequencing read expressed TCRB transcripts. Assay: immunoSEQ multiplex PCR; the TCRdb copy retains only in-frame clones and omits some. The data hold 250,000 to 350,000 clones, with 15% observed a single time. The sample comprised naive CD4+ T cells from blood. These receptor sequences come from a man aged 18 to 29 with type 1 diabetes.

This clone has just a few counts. CDR3 sequence reads: CASSQTFPAGRSSYNEQFF. As DNA, the CDR3 is TGCGCCAGCAGCCAAACCTTCCCGGCGGGCCGGAGCTCCTACAATGAGCAGTTCTTC. J is TRBJ2-1 and V is TRBV4-3; D might be TRBD2 (5 bases). V shed 2 bases and J shed 0 bases, with 20 bases lying between them. The CDR3 extends over 19 amino acids. Germline CDR1 and CDR2: LGHNA and YSLEER.

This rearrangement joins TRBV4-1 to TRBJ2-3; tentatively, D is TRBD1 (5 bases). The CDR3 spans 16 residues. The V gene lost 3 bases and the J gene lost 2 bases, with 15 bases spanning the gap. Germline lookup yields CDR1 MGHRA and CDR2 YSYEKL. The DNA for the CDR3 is TGCGCCAGCAGCCACAATCCAGGGTTAGACACAGATACGCAGTATTTT. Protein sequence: CASSHNPGLDTDTQYF.

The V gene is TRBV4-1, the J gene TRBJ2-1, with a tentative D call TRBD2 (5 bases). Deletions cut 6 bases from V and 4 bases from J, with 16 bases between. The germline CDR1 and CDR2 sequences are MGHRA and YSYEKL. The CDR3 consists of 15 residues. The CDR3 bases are TGCGCCAGCAGTGTCCTGGCGGGCAGATACAATGAGCAGTTCTTC. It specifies CASSVLAGRYNEQFF.

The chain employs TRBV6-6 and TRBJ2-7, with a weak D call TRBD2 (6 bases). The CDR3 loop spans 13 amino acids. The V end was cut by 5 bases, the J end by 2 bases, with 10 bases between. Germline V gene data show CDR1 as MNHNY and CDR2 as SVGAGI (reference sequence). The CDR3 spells CASSISGPYEQYF. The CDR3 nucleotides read TGTGCCAGCAGTATTAGCGGACCCTACGAGCAGTACTTC.

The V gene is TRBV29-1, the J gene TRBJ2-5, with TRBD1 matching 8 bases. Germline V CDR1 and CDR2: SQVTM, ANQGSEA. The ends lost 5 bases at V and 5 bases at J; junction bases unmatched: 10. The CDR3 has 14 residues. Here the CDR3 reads CSVQARGREETQYF. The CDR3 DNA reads TGCAGCGTTCAAGCCAGGGGGCGTGAGGAGACCCAGTACTTC. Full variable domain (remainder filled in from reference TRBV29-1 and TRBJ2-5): SAVISQKPSRDICQRGTSLTIQCQVDSQVTMMFWYRQQPGQSLTLIATANQGSEATYESGFVIDKFPISRPNLTFSTLTVSNMSPEDSSIYLCSVQARGREETQYFGPGTRLLVL.

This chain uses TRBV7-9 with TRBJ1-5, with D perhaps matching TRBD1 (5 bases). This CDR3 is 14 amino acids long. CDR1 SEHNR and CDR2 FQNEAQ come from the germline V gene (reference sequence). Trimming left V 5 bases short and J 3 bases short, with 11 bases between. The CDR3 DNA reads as TGTGCCAGCAGCACCGGGGGGAACAATCAGCCCCAGCATTTT. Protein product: CASSTGGNNQPQHF. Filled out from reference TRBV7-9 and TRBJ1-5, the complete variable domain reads DTGVSQNPRHKITKRGQNVTFRCDPISEHNRLYWYRQTLGQGPEFLTYFQNEAQLEKSRLLSDRFSAERPKGSFSTLEIQRTEQGDSAMYLCASSTGGNNQPQHFGDGTRLSIL.

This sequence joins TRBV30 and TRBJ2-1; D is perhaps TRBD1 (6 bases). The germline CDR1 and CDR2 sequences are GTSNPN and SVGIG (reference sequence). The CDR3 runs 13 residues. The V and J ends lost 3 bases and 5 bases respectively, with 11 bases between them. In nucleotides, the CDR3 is TGTGCCTGGAGGACAGGACACAACAATGAGCAGTTCTTC. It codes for CAWRTGHNNEQFF. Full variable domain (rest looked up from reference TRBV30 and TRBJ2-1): SQTIHQWPATLVQPVGSPLSLECTVEGTSNPNLYWYRQAAGRGLQLLFYSVGIGQISSEVPQNLSASRPQDRQFILSSKKLLLSDSGFYLCAWRTGHNNEQFFGPGTRLTVL.

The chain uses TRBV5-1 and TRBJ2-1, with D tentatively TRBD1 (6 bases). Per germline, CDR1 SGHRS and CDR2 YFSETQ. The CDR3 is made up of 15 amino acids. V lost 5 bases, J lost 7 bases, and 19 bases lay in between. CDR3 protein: CASSLIEQGPNEQFF. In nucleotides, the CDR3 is TGCGCCAGCAGTTTAATTGAACAGGGTCCGAATGAGCAGTTCTTC.

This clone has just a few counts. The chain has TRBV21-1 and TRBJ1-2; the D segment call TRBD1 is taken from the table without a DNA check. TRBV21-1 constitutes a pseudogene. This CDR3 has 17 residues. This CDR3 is CASSKKRLGGADYGYTF. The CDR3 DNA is TGTGCCAGCAGCAAGAAGAGGTTAGGGGGCGCCGACTATGGCTACACCTTC.

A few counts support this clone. The chain's CDR3 is CAPPGVLAKNIQYF. As DNA, the CDR3 is TGTGCCCCCCCAGGGGTTCTAGCCAAAAACATTCAGTACTTC. The chain is built from TRBV15 and TRBJ2-4; weak D call: TRBD1 (6 bases). The V end lost 11 bases, the J end lost 0 bases, and 14 bases lay between the germline ends. The germline CDR1 and CDR2 sequences are LNHNV and YYDKDF (reference sequence). The CDR3 length is 14 residues. Complete variable domain (other parts from reference TRBV15 and TRBJ2-4): DAMVIQNPRYQVTQFGKPVTLSCSQTLNHNVMYWYQQKSSQAPKLLFHYYDKDFNNEADTPDNFQSRRPNTSFCFLDIRSPGLGDTAMYLCAPPGVLAKNIQYFGAGTRLSVL.

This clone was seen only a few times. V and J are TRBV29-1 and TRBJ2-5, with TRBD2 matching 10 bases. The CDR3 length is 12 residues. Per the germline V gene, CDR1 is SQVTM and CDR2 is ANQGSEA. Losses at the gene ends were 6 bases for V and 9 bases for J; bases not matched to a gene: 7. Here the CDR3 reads CSVKGLAVSQYF. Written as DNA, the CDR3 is TGCAGCGTGAAAGGACTAGCGGTGTCCCAGTACTTC.

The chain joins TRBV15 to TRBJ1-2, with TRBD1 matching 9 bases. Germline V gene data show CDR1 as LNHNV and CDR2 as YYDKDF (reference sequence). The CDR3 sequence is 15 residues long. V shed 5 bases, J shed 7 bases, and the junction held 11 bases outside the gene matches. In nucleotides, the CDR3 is TGTGCCACCAGCCGCGTACAGGGGGCTTCTTTTGGCTACACCTTC. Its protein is CATSRVQGASFGYTF.

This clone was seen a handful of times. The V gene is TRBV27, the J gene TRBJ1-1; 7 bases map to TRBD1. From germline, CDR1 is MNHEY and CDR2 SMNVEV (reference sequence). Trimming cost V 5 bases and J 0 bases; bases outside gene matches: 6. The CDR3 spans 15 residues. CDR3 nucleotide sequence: TGTGCCAGCAGTCCCCTGGACAGGATGAACACTGAAGCTTTCTTT. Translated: CASSPLDRMNTEAFF.

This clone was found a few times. The CDR3 sequence: CASSPGQGGQPQHF. The CDR3 DNA reads TGCGCCAGCAGCCCGGGACAGGGTGGTCAGCCCCAGCATTTT. The V call is TRBV5-1, the J call TRBJ1-5; 9 bases align to TRBD1. The CDR3 has 14 residues. Germline lookup yields CDR1 SGHRS and CDR2 YFSETQ. With 4 bases clipped from V and 6 bases from J, the junction kept 5 bases outside the gene matches.

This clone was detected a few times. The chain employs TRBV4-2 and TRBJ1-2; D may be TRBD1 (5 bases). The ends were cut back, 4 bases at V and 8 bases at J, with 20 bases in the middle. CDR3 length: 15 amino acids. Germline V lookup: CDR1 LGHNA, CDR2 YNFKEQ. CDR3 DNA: TGTGCCAGCAGCCTCCGCCTTAGTGGGAGGGACGGCTACACCTTC. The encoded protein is CASSLRLSGRDGYTF.

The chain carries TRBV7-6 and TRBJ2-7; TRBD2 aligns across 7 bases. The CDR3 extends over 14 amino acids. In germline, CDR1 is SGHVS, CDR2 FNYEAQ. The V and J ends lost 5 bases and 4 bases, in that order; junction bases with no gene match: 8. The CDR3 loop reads CASSTRGESYEQYF. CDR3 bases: TGTGCCAGCAGCACCCGGGGGGAGAGTTACGAGCAGTACTTC.

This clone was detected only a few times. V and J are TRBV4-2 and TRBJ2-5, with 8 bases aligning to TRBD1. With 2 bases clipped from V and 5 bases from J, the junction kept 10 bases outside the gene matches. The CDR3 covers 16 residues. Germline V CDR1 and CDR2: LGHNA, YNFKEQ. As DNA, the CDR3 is TGTGCCAGCAGCCAATACGACAGGGGCCGATGGGAGACCCAGTACTTC. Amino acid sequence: CASSQYDRGRWETQYF.

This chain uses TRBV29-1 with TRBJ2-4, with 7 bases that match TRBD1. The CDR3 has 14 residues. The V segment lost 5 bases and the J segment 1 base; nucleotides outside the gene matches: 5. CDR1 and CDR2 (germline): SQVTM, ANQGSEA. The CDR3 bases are TGCAGCGTTAGGACAGGCTCGGCCAAAAACATTCAGTACTTC. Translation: CSVRTGSAKNIQYF.

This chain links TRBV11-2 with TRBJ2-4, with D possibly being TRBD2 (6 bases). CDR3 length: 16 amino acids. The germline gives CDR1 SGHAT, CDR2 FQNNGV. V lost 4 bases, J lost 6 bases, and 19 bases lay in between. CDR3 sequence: CASSSISGRLGNIQYF. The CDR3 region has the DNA TGTGCCAGCAGCTCGATCTCCGGGAGATTGGGAAACATTCAGTACTTC.

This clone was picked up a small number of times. CDR3 sequence reads: CASRNPGLQNGPFYEQYF. The CDR3 coding sequence is TGTGCCAGCAGAAACCCTGGACTCCAAAACGGGCCCTTCTACGAGCAGTACTTC. The chain employs TRBV28 and TRBJ2-7; tentative D call: TRBD2 (5 bases). The length of the CDR3 is 18 residues. CDR1 and CDR2 (germline): MDHEN, SYDVKM. V lost 6 bases and J 3 bases, leaving 27 bases between the germline ends.

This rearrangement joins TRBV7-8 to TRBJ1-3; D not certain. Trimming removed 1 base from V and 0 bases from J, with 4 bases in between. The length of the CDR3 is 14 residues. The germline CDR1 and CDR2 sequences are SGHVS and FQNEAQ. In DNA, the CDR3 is TGTGCCAGCAGCTTAGTCGGCTCTGGAAACACCATATATTTT. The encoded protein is CASSLVGSGNTIYF.

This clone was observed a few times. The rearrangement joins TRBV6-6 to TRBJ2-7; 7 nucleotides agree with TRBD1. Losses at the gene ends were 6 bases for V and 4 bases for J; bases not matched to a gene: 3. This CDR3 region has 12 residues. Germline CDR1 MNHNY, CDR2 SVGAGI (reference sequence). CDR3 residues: CASSRQGYEQYF. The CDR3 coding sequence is TGTGCCAGCAGCCGACAGGGTTACGAGCAGTACTTC.

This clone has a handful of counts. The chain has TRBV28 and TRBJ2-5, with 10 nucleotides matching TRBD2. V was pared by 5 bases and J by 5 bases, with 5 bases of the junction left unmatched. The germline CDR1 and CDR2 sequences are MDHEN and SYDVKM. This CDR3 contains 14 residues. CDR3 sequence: CASSVAGGGETQYF. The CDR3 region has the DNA TGTGCCAGCAGTGTAGCGGGAGGTGGTGAGACCCAGTACTTC.

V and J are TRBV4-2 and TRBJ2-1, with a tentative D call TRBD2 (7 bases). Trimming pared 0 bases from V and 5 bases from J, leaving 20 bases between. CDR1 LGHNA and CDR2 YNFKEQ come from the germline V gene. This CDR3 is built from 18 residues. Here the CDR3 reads CASSQDLKGGAEHNEQFF. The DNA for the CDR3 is TGTGCCAGCAGCCAAGATCTCAAAGGGGGGGCCGAACACAATGAGCAGTTCTTC.

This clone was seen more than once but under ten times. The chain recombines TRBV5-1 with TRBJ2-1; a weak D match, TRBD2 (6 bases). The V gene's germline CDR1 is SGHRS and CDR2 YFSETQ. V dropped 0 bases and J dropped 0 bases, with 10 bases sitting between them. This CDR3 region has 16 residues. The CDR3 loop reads CASSLAGSDSYNEQFF. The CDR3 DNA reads TGCGCCAGCAGCTTGGCCGGGAGCGACTCCTACAATGAGCAGTTCTTC.

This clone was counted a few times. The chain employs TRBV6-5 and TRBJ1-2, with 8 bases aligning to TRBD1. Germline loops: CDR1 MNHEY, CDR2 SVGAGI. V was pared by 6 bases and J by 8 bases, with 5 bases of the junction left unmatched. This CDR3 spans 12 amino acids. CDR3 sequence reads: CASRPRTGGYTF. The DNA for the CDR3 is TGTGCCAGCAGACCCCGGACAGGGGGCTACACCTTC.

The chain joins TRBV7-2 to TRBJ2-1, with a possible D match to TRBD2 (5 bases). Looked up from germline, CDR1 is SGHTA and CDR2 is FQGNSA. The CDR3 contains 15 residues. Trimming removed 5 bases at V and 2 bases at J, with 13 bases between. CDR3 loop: CASSPVGVTYNEQFF. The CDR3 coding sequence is TGTGCCAGCAGCCCCGTGGGAGTCACCTACAATGAGCAGTTCTTC.

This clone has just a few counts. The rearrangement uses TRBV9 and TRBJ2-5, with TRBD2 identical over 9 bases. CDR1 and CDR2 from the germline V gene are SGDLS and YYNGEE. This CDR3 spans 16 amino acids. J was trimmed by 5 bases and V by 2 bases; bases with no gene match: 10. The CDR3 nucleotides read TGTGCCAGCAGCGTCAATGTGGCGGGGGGGCCGGAGACCCAGTACTTC. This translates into CASSVNVAGGPETQYF.

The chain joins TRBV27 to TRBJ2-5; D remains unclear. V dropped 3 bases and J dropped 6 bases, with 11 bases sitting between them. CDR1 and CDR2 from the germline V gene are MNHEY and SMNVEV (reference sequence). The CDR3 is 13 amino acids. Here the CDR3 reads CASSFGGRQTQYF. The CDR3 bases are TGTGCCAGCAGTTTCGGCGGTAGGCAGACCCAGTACTTC.